This entry lists 8 T cell receptor beta chains sequenced from one sample in a study of T cell changes during pregnancy in multiple sclerosis. Using immunoSEQ multiplex PCR, the repertoire was profiled, and TCRdb retains in-frame clones only, with some absent. The profile covers some 41,000 clones, with 80% to 95% appearing a single time and 8% to 10% taken by the ten largest. The sample was CD8+ T cells from peripheral blood mononuclear cells, taken in the first trimester of pregnancy. The receptors were gathered from a female donor with multiple sclerosis, enrolled in a pregnancy study.

Written as DNA, the CDR3 is TGTGCCTGGAGTGTCAGGGGAACACAGCCCCAGCATTTT. This translates into CAWSVRGTQPQHF. V and J are TRBV30 and TRBJ1-5; TRBD1 is a possible D gene (6 bases). The V gene lost 0 bases and the J gene lost 7 bases, with 10 bases spanning the gap. Germline V gene data show CDR1 as GTSNPN and CDR2 as SVGIG (reference sequence). The CDR3 is 13 amino acids.

This clone has a single count. V is TRBV7-7 and J is TRBJ2-5, with a possible D match to TRBD2 (6 bases). CDR3 length: 15 amino acids. Germline V lookup: CDR1 SSHAT, CDR2 FNYEAQ (reference sequence). V lost 1 base to trimming and J lost 6 bases, with 15 bases between them. CDR3 region: CASSLEVGSSQTQYF. CDR3 nucleotide sequence: TGTGCCAGCAGCTTAGAGGTCGGGAGCAGCCAGACCCAGTACTTC.

The chain combines TRBV7-9 with TRBJ2-7; TRBD1 matches at 10 bases. CDR1 is SEHNR and CDR2 is FQNEAQ in the germline V gene (reference sequence). The CDR3 consists of 17 residues. J was trimmed by 12 bases and V by 4 bases; bases with no gene match: 21. The CDR3 loop reads CASSSDPGQGKGMGRYF. The CDR3 bases are TGTGCCAGCAGCTCGGATCCGGGACAGGGGAAGGGTATGGGACGGTACTTC. Drawing the rest from reference TRBV7-9 and TRBJ2-7, the complete variable domain is DTGVSQNPRHKITKRGQNVTFRCDPISEHNRLYWYRQTLGQGPEFLTYFQNEAQLEKSRLLSDRFSAERPKGSFSTLEIQRTEQGDSAMYLCASSSDPGQGKGMGRYFGPGTRLTVT.

This sequence joins TRBV7-6 and TRBJ2-1; TRBD2 agrees at 7 bases. The V segment lost 7 bases and the J segment 0 bases; nucleotides outside the gene matches: 6. This CDR3 region has 15 residues. CDR1 and CDR2 (germline): SGHVS, FNYEAQ. This chain's CDR3 is CASTVTSFSYNEQFF. CDR3 nucleotide sequence: TGTGCCAGCACAGTGACTAGCTTCTCCTACAATGAGCAGTTCTTC.

This clone was found a few times. The chain links TRBV29-1 to TRBJ1-1; D is ambiguous. The CDR3 runs to 11 residues. CDR1 is SQVTM, CDR2 ANQGSEA, per germline. Trimming stripped 2 bases from V and 6 bases from J, with 7 bases between. The chain's CDR3 is CSVEQEAEAFF. CDR3 DNA sequence: TGCAGCGTTGAACAGGAAGCTGAAGCTTTCTTT.

The CDR3 protein is CASSPPDIGGLHNEQFF. As DNA, the CDR3 is TGTGCCAGCTCACCACCGGACATCGGGGGTCTGCACAATGAGCAGTTCTTC. The chain carries TRBV18 and TRBJ2-1, with TRBD2 as a possible D gene (6 bases). The germline CDR1 and CDR2 sequences are KGHSH and LQKENI. CDR3 length: 17 amino acids. The germline V and J ends were trimmed by 0 bases and 5 bases, with 17 bases remaining between them.

The V and J genes are TRBV29-1 and TRBJ2-1, with TRBD2 matching over 7 bases. The CDR3 sequence is 15 residues long. Germline V gene sequence: CDR1 SQVTM, CDR2 ANQGSEA. The J segment lost 5 bases and the V segment lost 6 bases, leaving 13 bases of the junction unmatched. In nucleotides, the CDR3 is TGCAGCGTCAACCAAGTAGCGGGTATGAACAATGAGCAGTTCTTC. It specifies CSVNQVAGMNNEQFF.

The chain couples TRBV27 to TRBJ2-7, with 7 positions matching TRBD2. V dropped 4 bases and J dropped 2; count of bases not matched to a gene: 5. Germline V gene lookup returns CDR1 MNHEY and CDR2 SMNVEV (reference sequence). The CDR3 totals 14 residues. CDR3 sequence: CASSYASGPYEQYF. The CDR3 DNA reads as TGTGCCAGCAGTTACGCTAGCGGACCCTACGAGCAGTACTTC.